This T cell receptor beta chain was found in a study of shared clonotypes between healthy human individuals. Cells designated naive CD8 were CD45RO-negative and were positively selected for CCR7, with terminally differentiated effector memory CD45RA+ cells excluded. Several immunoSEQ 96-well plates shared each subset's DNA, each plate a replicate. Assay: immunoSEQ multiplex PCR; the TCRdb copy retains only in-frame clones and omits some. In the table there are about 2.1 million clones, just under 95% of which are singletons. Sequencing was done on a sample of naive CD8+ T cells from PBMCs. The source is a man aged 18 to 30 in good health. Some clones in this sample may be carry-over from other donors' samples.

The CDR3 DNA follows: TGTGCCAGCAGTTTAAAGGGATTGGGCTACGAGCAGTACTTC. Its protein product is CASSLKGLGYEQYF. The V gene is TRBV28, the J gene TRBJ2-7, with unresolved D. In germline, CDR1 is MDHEN, CDR2 SYDVKM. Trimming stripped 2 bases from V and 3 bases from J, with 11 bases between. The CDR3 has 14 residues.